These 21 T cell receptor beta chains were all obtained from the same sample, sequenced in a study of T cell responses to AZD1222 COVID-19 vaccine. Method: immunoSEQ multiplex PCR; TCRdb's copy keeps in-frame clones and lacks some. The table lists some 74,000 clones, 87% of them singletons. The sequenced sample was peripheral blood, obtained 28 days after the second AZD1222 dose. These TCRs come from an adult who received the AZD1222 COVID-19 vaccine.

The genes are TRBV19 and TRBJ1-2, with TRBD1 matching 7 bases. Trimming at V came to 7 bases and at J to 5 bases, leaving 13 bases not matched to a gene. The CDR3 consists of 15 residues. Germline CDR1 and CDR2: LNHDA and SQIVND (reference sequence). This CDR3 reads CASTGSRQGIYGYTF. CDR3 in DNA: TGTGCCAGTACCGGATCGAGACAGGGAATATATGGCTACACCTTC.

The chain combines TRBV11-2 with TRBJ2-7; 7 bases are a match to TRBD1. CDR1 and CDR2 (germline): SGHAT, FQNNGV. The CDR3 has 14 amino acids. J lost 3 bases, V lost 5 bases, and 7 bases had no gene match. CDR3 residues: CASSTRDSNYEQYF. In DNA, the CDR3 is TGTGCCAGCAGCACCCGGGACAGCAACTACGAGCAGTACTTC.

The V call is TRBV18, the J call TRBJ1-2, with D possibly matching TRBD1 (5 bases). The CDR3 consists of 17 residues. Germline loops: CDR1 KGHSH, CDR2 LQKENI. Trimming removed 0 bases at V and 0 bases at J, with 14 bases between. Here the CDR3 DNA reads TGTGCCAGCTCACCACCGACAGCATACACATCTAACTATGGCTACACCTTC. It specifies CASSPPTAYTSNYGYTF. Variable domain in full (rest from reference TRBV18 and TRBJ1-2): NAGVMQNPRHLVRRRGQEARLRCSPMKGHSHVYWYRQLPEEGLKFMVYLQKENIIDESGMPKERFSAEFPKEGPSILRIQQVVRGDSAAYFCASSPPTAYTSNYGYTFGSGTRLTVV.

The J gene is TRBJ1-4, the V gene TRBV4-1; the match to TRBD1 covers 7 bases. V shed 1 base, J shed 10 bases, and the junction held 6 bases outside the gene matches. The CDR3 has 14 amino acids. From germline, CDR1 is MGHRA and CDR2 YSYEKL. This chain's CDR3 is CASSQVGGVRKLFF. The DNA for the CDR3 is TGCGCCAGCAGCCAAGTAGGGGGCGTGAGAAAACTGTTTTTT.

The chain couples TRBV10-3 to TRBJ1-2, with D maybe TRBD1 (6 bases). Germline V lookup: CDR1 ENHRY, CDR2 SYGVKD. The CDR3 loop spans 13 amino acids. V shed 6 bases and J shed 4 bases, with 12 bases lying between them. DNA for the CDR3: TGTGCCATCAGGGGGGCGACTCTCTATGGCTACACCTTC. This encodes CAIRGATLYGYTF.

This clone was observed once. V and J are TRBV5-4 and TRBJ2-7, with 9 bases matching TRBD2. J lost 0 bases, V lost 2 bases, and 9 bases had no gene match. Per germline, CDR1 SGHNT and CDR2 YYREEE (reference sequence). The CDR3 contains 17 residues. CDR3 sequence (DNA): TGTGCCAGCAGCTTAAATAAACTAGCGGGCATCTCCTACGAGCAGTACTTC. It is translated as CASSLNKLAGISYEQYF. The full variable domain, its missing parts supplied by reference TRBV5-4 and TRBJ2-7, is ETGVTQSPTHLIKTRGQQVTLRCSSQSGHNTVSWYQQALGQGPQFIFQYYREEENGRGNFPPRFSGLQFPNYSSELNVNALELDDSALYLCASSLNKLAGISYEQYFGPGTRLTVT.

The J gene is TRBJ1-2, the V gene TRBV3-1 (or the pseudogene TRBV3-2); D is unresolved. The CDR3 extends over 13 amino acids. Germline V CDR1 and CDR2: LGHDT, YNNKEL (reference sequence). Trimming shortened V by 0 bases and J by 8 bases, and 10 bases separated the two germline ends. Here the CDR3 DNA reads TGTGCCAGCAGCCAAGATTTGGGCGCGGGCTACACCTTC. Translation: CASSQDLGAGYTF.

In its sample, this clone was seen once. The CDR3 spells CASSDQGGNSPLHF. In DNA form, the CDR3 reads TGTGCCAGCAGTGACCAGGGTGGGAATTCACCCCTCCACTTT. The chain carries TRBV2 and TRBJ1-6; D may be TRBD1 (5 bases). The germline CDR1 and CDR2 sequences are SNHLY and FYNNEI. Trimming took 3 bases from V and 7 from J, leaving 10 bases between them. This CDR3 spans 14 amino acids.

The CDR3 loop is CASSLGGHTEAFF. As DNA, the CDR3 is TGTGCCAGCAGCTTAGGAGGGCACACTGAAGCTTTCTTT. This chain connects TRBV7-9 to TRBJ1-1; D is uncertain. The CDR3 extends over 13 amino acids. Germline CDR1 SEHNR, CDR2 FQNEAQ (reference sequence). Trimming removed 1 base at V and 3 bases at J, with 6 bases between.

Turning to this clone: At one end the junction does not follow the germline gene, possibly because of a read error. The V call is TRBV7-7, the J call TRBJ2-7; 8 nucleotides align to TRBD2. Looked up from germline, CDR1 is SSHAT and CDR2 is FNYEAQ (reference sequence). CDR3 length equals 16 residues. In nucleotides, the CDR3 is TGTGCTAGCAGCTTCGGGGTGACTAGCGACCCCTACGAGCAGTACTTC. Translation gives CASSFGVTSDPYEQYF.

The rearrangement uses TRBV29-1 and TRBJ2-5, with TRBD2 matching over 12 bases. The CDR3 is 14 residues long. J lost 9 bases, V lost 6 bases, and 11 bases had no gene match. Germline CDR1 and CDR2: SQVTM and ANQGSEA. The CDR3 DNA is TGCAGCGTGGCGGGACTAGCGGGCCGGGTGGCCCAGTACTTC. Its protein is CSVAGLAGRVAQYF.

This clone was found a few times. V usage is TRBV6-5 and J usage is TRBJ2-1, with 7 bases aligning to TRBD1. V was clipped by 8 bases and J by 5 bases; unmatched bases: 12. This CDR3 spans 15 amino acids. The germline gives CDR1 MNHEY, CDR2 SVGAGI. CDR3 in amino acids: CASQLPGQRNNEQFF. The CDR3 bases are TGTGCCAGCCAACTTCCGGGACAGAGGAACAATGAGCAGTTCTTC.

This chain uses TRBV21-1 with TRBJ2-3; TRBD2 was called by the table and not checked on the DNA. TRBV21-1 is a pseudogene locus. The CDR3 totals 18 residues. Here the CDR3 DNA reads TGTGCCAGCAGCAAAGATGGGAGAAACGGGAGTAGTACAGATACGCAGTATTTT. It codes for CASSKDGRNGSSTDTQYF.

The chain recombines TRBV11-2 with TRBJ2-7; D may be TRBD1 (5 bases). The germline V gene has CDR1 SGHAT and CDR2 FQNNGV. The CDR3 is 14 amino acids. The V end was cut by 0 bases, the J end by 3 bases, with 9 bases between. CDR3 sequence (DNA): TGTGCCAGCAGCTTAGATCTCAGGGTCTACGAGCAGTACTTC. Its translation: CASSLDLRVYEQYF.

The CDR3 DNA reads as TGTGCCAGCAGCTTCGACACCCAGCCCCAGCATTTT. Amino acid sequence: CASSFDTQPQHF. This chain connects TRBV7-2 to TRBJ1-5; the D is unclear. V lost 3 bases to trimming and J lost 7 bases, with 7 bases between them. The CDR3 extends over 12 amino acids. The germline CDR1 and CDR2 sequences are SGHTA and FQGNSA.

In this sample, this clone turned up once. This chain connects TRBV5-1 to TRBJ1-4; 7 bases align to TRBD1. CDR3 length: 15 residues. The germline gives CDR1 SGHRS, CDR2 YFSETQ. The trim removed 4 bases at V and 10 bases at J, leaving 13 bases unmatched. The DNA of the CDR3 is TGCGCCAGCAGCAACCACAGGGGACAATCTGCAAAACTGTTTTTT. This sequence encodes CASSNHRGQSAKLFF.

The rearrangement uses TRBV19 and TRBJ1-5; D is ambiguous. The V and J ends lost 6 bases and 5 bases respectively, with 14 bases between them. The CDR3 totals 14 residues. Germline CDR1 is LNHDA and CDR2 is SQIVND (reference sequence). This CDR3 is CASSTGRSYQPQHF. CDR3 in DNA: TGTGCCAGTAGCACCGGGAGGTCCTATCAGCCCCAGCATTTT.

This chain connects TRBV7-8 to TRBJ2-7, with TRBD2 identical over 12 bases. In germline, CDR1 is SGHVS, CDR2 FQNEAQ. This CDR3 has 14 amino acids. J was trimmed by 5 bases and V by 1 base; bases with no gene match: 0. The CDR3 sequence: CASSLGTSGNEQYF. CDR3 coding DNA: TGTGCCAGCAGCTTAGGGACTAGCGGGAACGAGCAGTACTTC.

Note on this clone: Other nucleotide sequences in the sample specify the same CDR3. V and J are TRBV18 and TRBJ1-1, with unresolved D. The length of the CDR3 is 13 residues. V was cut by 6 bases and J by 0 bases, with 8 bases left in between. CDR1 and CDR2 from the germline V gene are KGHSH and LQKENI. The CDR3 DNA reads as TGTGCCAGCTCGCCAGGCTTGAACACTGAAGCTTTCTTT. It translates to CASSPGLNTEAFF.

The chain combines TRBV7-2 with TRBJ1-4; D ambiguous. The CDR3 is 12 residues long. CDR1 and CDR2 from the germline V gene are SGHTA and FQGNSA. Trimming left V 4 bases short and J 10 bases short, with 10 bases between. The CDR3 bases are TGTGCCAGCAGCTGGAAGGGCCGAAAACTGTTTTTT. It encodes CASSWKGRKLFF.

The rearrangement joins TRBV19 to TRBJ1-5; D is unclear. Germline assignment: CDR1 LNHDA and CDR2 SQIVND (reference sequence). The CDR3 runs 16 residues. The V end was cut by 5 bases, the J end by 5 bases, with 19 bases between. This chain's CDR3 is CASSVLGGGKYQPQHF. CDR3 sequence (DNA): TGTGCCAGTAGTGTTTTGGGAGGTGGAAAGTATCAGCCCCAGCATTTT.